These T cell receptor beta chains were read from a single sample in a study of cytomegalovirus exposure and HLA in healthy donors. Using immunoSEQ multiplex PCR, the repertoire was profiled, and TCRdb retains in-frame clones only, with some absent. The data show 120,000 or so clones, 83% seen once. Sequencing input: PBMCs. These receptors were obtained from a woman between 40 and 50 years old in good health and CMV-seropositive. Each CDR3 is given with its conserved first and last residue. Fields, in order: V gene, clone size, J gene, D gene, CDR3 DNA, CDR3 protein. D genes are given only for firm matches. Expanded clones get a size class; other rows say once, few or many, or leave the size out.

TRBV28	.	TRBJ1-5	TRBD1	TGTGCCAGCAGTCCACTGGGACAGGCCGCAAATCAGCCCCAGCATTTT	CASSPLGQAANQPQHF
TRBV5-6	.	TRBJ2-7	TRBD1	TGTGCCAGCAGCTTGTTGACAGGGACGTACACCTACGAGCAGTACTTC	CASSLLTGTYTYEQYF
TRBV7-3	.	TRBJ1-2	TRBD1	TGTGCCAGCAGCTCGTCCGGGACAGGTTCGGGCTACACCTTC	CASSSSGTGSGYTF
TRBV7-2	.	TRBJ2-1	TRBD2	TGTGCCAGCAGAAAAGGACTAGCGGGAGGGACGAATGAGCAGTTCTTC	CASRKGLAGGTNEQFF
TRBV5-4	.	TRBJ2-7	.	TGTGCCAGCAGCCTCCGGGAGTTCTACCACGAGCAGTACTTC	CASSLREFYHEQYF
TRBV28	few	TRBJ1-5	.	TGTGCCAGCAGTGCCACGGGGGGCGATCTTCAGCCCCAGCATTTT	CASSATGGDLQPQHF
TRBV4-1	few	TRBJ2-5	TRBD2	TGCGCCAGCAGCCAAGGGACGGGACTAGCGGGAGGGGGACGCGGGGAGACCCAGTACTTC	CASSQGTGLAGGGRGETQYF
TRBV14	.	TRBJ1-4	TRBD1	TGTGCCAGCAGCCGGAACAGGGGGGGTTTTTTTAATGAAAAACTGTTTTTT	CASSRNRGGFFNEKLFF
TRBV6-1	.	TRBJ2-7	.	TGTGCCAGCATTCACAGTGTTGTGGACGAGCAGTACTTC	CASIHSVVDEQYF
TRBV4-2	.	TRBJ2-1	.	TGTGCCAGCAGCCAAGACCAGGAAATTGACAATGAGCAGTTCTTC	CASSQDQEIDNEQFF
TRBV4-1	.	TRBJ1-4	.	TGCGCCAGCAGCCAAGAACAGGGCAGAAATGAAAAACTGTTTTTT	CASSQEQGRNEKLFF
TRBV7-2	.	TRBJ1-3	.	TGTGCCAGCAGCCCGCGCGGCCTTCCCTCTGGAAACACCATATATTTT	CASSPRGLPSGNTIYF
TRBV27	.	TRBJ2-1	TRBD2	TGTGCCAGCAGTTTTGAACTAGCGGGGCAGAATGAGCAGTTCTTC	CASSFELAGQNEQFF
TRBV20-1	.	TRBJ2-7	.	TGCAGTGCTAGGGACGGGGTCGAGCAGTACTTC	CSARDGVEQYF
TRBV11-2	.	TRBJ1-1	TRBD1	TGTGCCAGCAGCTTAGGGAAGACAGGGGGGGACACTGAAGCTTTCTTT	CASSLGKTGGDTEAFF
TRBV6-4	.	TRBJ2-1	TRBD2	TGTGCCAGCAGTGATGCTAGCGGGTCCAATGAGCAGTTCTTC	CASSDASGSNEQFF
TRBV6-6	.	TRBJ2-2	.	TGTGCCAGCAGTCCGGACTGGGGATTGTTTTTT	CASSPDWGLFF
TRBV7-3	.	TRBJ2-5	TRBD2	TGTGCCAGCAGCGCCCTAGCGGCAGAGACCCAGTACTTC	CASSALAAETQYF
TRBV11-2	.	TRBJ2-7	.	TGTGCCAGCAGCACCGGTCTCCACGAGCAGTACTTC	CASSTGLHEQYF
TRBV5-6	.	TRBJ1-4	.	TGTGCCAGCAGTTTAGGGGGGGATAATGAAAAACTGTTTTTT	CASSLGGDNEKLFF
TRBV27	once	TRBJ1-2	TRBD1	TGTGCCAGCAGTCGACAGGGCCTGGTTTATGGCTACACCTTC	CASSRQGLVYGYTF
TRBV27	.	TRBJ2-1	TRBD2	TGTGCCAGCAGTTTAGAGTTCGGGAGGGTCTACAATGAGCAGTTCTTC	CASSLEFGRVYNEQFF
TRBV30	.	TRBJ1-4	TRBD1	TGTGCCTGGAGTGTCCAGGACAGGGGGCTACCTAATGAAAAACTGTTTTTT	CAWSVQDRGLPNEKLFF
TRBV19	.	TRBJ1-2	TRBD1	TGTGCCAGTAGTGGTACCGGGACAGTTTTCCCCATCAACTATGGCTACACCTTC	CASSGTGTVFPINYGYTF
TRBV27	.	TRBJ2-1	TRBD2	TGTGCCAAGAATATAACTAGCGGTCGTAGTGAGCAGTTCTTC	CAKNITSGRSEQFF
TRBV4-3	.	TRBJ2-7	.	TGCGCCAGCAGCCAAGTACGAGGCTACGAGCAGTACTTC	CASSQVRGYEQYF
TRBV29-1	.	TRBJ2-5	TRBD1	TGCAGCGTAGCCGGGACAGGGGGCTTCCAAGAGACCCAGTACTTC	CSVAGTGGFQETQYF
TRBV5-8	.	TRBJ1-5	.	TGTGCCAGCAGCTTGCTAGGACCCCAGCATTTT	CASSLLGPQHF
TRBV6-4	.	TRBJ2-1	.	TGTGCCAGCAGCGATGCTAGCGGCCCAGGGGATGAGCAGTTCTTC	CASSDASGPGDEQFF
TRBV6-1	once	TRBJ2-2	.	TGTGCCAGCGCCCCTTATGAGGGTCCCGGGGAGCTGTTTTTT	CASAPYEGPGELFF
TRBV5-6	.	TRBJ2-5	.	TGTGCCAGCAGCTTGTCAGGGGTGGTAGGGGAGACCCAGTACTTC	CASSLSGVVGETQYF
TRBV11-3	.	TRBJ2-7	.	TGTGCCAGCAGCGATAGCGGCAGCGGGGAGCAGTACTTC	CASSDSGSGEQYF
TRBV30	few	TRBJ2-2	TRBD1	TGTGCCTGGAGTAAGGGGGCGACTGACACCGGGGAGCTGTTTTTT	CAWSKGATDTGELFF
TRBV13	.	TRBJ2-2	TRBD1	TGTGCCAGCAGCCGCGGGACAGGGCCCGGGGAGCTGTTTTTT	CASSRGTGPGELFF
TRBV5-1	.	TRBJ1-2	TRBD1	TGCGCCAGCAGCCTTGGGACAGGGAACTATGGCTACACCTTC	CASSLGTGNYGYTF
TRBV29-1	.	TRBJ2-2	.	TGCAGCGTTGGGAGGGGCGGGGAGCTGTTTTTT	CSVGRGGELFF
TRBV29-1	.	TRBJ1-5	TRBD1	TGCAGCGTCAGACAGGGACGCAATCAGCCCCAGCATTTT	CSVRQGRNQPQHF
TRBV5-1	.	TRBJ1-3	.	TGCGCCAGCAGCTTGAACGGCAGGGCCTCTGGAAACACCATATATTTT	CASSLNGRASGNTIYF
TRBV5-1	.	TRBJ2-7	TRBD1	TGCGCCAGCAGCTGGGGAGGGACAGGGTCCCACGAGCAGTACTTC	CASSWGGTGSHEQYF
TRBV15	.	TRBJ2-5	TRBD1	TGTGCCACCAGCAGAGAGATGACAGGGGTGGGAGAGACCCAGTACTTC	CATSREMTGVGETQYF
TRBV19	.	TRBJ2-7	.	TGTGCCAGTAGTATAACCCCCCTCTATTTAGAGCAGTACTTC	CASSITPLYLEQYF
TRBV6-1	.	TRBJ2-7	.	TGTGCCAGCAGTGAAGAAAGCACAGGGTGGGACTACGAGCAGTACTTC	CASSEESTGWDYEQYF
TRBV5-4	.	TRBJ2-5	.	TGTGCCAGCAGCTTGGTGGGGGGGCAGGGCCAAGAGACCCAGTACTTC	CASSLVGGQGQETQYF
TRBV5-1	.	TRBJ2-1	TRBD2	TGCGCCAGCAGCTATCTAGCGGGAGAGGGTGAGCAGTTCTTC	CASSYLAGEGEQFF
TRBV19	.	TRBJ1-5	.	TGTGCCAGTAGTACCCCAGGGGCGGCGCAGCCCCAGCATTTT	CASSTPGAAQPQHF